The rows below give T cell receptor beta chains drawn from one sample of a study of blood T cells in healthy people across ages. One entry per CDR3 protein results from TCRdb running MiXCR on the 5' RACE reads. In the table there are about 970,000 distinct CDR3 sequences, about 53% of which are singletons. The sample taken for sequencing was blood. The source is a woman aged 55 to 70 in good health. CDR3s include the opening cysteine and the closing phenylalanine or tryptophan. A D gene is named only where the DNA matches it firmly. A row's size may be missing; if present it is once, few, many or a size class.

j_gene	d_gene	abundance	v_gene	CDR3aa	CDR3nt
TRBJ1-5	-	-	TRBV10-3	CAITDSNNQPQHF	TGTGCCATCACTGACAGCAACAATCAGCCCCAGCATTTT
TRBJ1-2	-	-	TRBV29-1	CSVEDRGSYTF	TGCAGCGTTGAAGACAGGGGTAGCTACACCTTC
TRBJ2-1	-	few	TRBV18	CASSPATDSYNEQFF	TGTGCCAGCTCACCAGCTACGGATTCCTACAATGAGCAGTTCTTC
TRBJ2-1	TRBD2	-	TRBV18	CASSPGRGYYNEQFF	TGTGCCAGCTCACCCGGGAGGGGTTACTACAATGAGCAGTTCTTC
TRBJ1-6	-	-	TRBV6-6	CASCRDYNSPLHF	TGTGCCAGCTGTCGGGATTATAATTCACCCCTCCACTTT
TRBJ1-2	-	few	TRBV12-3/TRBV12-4	CASSYRDYGYTF	TGTGCCAGCAGCTACAGGGATTATGGCTACACCTTC
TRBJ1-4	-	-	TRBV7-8	CASSPRVAQNEKLFF	TGTGCCAGCAGCCCACGGGTGGCACAGAATGAAAAACTGTTTTTT
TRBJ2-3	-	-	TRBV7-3	CASSGFSDTQYF	TGTGCCAGTTCGGGATTTTCGGATACGCAGTATTTT
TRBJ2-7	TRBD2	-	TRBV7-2	CTSSLVGGINSYEQYF	TGTACCAGCAGCTTAGTGGGGGGGATTAACTCCTACGAGCAGTACTTC
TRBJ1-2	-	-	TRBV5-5	CASRTQGANYGYTF	TGTGCCAGCCGAACACAGGGAGCTAACTATGGCTACACCTTC
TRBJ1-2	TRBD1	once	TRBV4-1	CASSQAQGAFQGDGYTF	TGCGCCAGCAGCCAAGCACAGGGGGCGTTTCAAGGGGATGGCTACACCTTC
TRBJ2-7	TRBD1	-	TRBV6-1	CASSEAGQGYDEQYF	TGTGCCAGCAGTGAAGCGGGACAGGGGTACGACGAGCAGTACTTC
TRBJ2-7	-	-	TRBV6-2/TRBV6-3	CASSTYTGETYEQYF	TGTGCCAGCAGCACATATACGGGAGAAACCTACGAGCAGTACTTC
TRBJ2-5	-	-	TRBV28	CASNNRTTHQRAQYF	TGTGCCAGCAATAACAGGACGACCCATCAACGGGCCCAGTACTTC
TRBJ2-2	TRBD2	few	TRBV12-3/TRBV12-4	CAIGGTSGRFTGELFF	TGTGCCATCGGCGGGACTAGCGGGAGATTCACCGGGGAGCTGTTTTTT
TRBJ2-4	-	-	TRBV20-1	CSASFGIINIQYF	TGCAGTGCTAGCTTTGGGATTATAAACATTCAGTACTTC
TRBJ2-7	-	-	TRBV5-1	CASSEGSVTYEQYF	TGCGCCAGCAGCGAAGGCAGCGTTACCTACGAGCAGTACTTC
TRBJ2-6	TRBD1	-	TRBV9	CASSVARDRSGANVLTF	TGTGCCAGCAGCGTAGCCCGGGACAGGTCTGGGGCCAACGTCCTGACTTTC
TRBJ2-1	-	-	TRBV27	CASGPRWGGEQFF	TGTGCCAGCGGCCCCCGGTGGGGTGGCGAGCAGTTCTTC
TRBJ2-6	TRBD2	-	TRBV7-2	CASSLVGTIRSGANVLTF	TGTGCCAGCAGCTTAGTAGGGACTATTCGCTCTGGGGCCAACGTCCTGACTTTC
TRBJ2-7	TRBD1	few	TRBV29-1	CSVLNPLRDSGRIGEQYF	TGCAGCGTTCTGAACCCGCTTCGGGACAGCGGTCGGATTGGCGAGCAGTACTTC
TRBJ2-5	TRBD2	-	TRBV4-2	CASSLQRESNEQYF	TGTGCCAGCAGCCTCCAGCGGGAGTCCAATGAGCAGTACTTC
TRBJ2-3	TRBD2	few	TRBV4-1	CASSQGRLAASTDTQYF	TGCGCCAGCAGCCAGGGCCGACTAGCAGCTTCCACAGATACGCAGTATTTT
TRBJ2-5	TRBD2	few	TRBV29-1	CRGTRETQYF	TGCAGGGGGACTAGAGAGACCCAGTACTTC
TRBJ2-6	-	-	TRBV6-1	CASKRGVGANVLTF	TGTGCCAGCAAACGGGGTGTCGGGGCCAACGTCCTGACTTTC
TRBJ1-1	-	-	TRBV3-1	CASSHLLGRKGEAFF	TGTGCCAGCAGCCACCTGCTTGGCAGGAAGGGTGAAGCTTTCTTT
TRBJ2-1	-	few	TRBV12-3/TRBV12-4	CASSGFGNEQFF	TGTGCCAGCAGTGGGTTTGGGAATGAGCAGTTCTTC
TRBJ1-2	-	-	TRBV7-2	CASSLEEGYTF	TGTGCCAGCAGCTTAGAAGAGGGCTACACCTTC
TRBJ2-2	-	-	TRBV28	CASSLFGTPGAGELFF	TGTGCCAGCAGTTTATTTGGGACGCCCGGGGCCGGGGAGCTGTTTTTT